Following are 18 T cell receptor beta chains from one sample sequenced in a study of blood T cell repertoires in COVID-19. TCRdb keeps only in-frame clones here, not all; method: immunoSEQ multiplex PCR. The data show over 95,000 clones, with roughly 83% seen just once and approximately 15% held by the top ten. The source material was peripheral blood. These receptors were collected from an older woman with acute or convalescent COVID-19.

This clone was detected only once. This chain uses TRBV15 with TRBJ1-2; 8 bases are a match to TRBD1. Germline trimming cut 6 bases from V and 7 bases from J; bases unmatched to any gene: 7. The CDR3 extends over 13 amino acids. Looked up from germline, CDR1 is LNHNV and CDR2 is YYDKDF (reference sequence). DNA of the CDR3: TGTGCCACCAGATTTCAGGGGGCCGGTGGCTACACCTTC. Its protein product is CATRFQGAGGYTF.

This sequence joins TRBV15 and TRBJ1-2, with 8 positions matching TRBD1. CDR1 is LNHNV and CDR2 is YYDKDF in the germline V gene (reference sequence). V lost 1 base, J lost 4 bases, and 5 bases stayed unmatched. CDR3 length: 15 residues. CDR3 in amino acids: CATSRAGGTGYGYTF. As DNA, the CDR3 is TGTGCCACCAGCAGAGCAGGGGGCACGGGCTATGGCTACACCTTC.

This clone was observed a single time. The chain recombines TRBV7-2 with TRBJ1-2; no firm D call. The CDR3 has 13 residues. From germline, CDR1 is SGHTA and CDR2 FQGNSA. Trimming took off 2 bases at V and 3 bases at J, with 7 bases between the two ends. The CDR3 DNA sequence: TGTGCCAGCAGCTTACCCTCAGACTATGGCTACACCTTC. This codes for CASSLPSDYGYTF. Variable domain in full (rest from reference TRBV7-2 and TRBJ1-2): GAGVSQSPSNKVTEKGKDVELRCDPISGHTALYWYRQSLGQGLEFLIYFQGNSAPDKSGLPSDRFSAERTGGSVSTLTIQRTQQEDSAVYLCASSLPSDYGYTFGSGTRLTVV.

The chain joins TRBV3-1 (or the pseudogene TRBV3-2) to TRBJ1-6; TRBD1 matches 8 bases. Germline CDR1 is LGHDT and CDR2 is YNNKEL (reference sequence). Trimming at V came to 2 bases and at J to 11 bases, leaving 8 bases not matched to a gene. The CDR3 spans 15 residues. The CDR3 loop is CASSQKGQGGPPLHF. CDR3 nucleotides: TGTGCCAGCAGCCAAAAAGGACAGGGCGGGCCACCCCTCCACTTT.

J is TRBJ2-6 and V is TRBV9, with TRBD2 matching 8 bases. The junction had 11 bases not matched to a gene; V was cut back by 0 bases and J by 0 bases. CDR1 is SGDLS, CDR2 YYNGEE, per germline. The CDR3 is 20 amino acids. CDR3 DNA sequence: TGTGCCAGCAGCGTAGAGATTAGCGGGGTGAGAAGCTCTGGGGCCAACGTCCTGACTTTC. Translated: CASSVEISGVRSSGANVLTF.

The V call is TRBV20-1, the J call TRBJ1-2; TRBD1 is a possible D gene (6 bases). The V gene lost 6 bases and the J gene lost 13 bases, with 18 bases spanning the gap. CDR1 is DFQATT, CDR2 SNEGSKA, per germline (reference sequence). The CDR3 sequence is 11 residues long. The CDR3 DNA reads as TGCAGTGCGCAACTACAGGGAGCCCGCACCTTC. Its translation: CSAQLQGARTF.

The V call is TRBV5-4, the J call TRBJ1-2, with D tentatively TRBD1 (6 bases). The CDR3 totals 13 residues. The germline CDR1 and CDR2 sequences are SGHNT and YYREEE (reference sequence). V gave up 4 bases and J gave up 5 bases, with 12 bases separating them. CDR3 nucleotides: TGTGCCAGCAGCCCGGACAGAGGTTATGGCTACACCTTC. Its translation: CASSPDRGYGYTF.

The CDR3 loop is CASSLGTGGQNTEAFF. The CDR3 DNA reads TGTGCCAGCAGCTTAGGCACAGGGGGACAGAACACTGAAGCTTTCTTT. The chain employs TRBV7-6 and TRBJ1-1; 8 bases map to TRBD1. Losses at the gene ends were 1 base for V and 1 base for J; bases not matched to a gene: 5. CDR1 is SGHVS, CDR2 FNYEAQ, per germline. This CDR3 has 16 amino acids.

The chain has TRBV28 and TRBJ1-1, with D hard to call. The CDR3 is 15 residues long. Looked up from germline, CDR1 is MDHEN and CDR2 is SYDVKM. V gave up 7 bases and J gave up 0 bases, with 15 bases separating them. The chain's CDR3 is CASTLNLQMNTEAFF. CDR3 nucleotide sequence: TGTGCCAGCACCCTTAACCTCCAGATGAACACTGAAGCTTTCTTT.

This sequence joins TRBV5-1 and TRBJ2-3; tentative D call: TRBD2 (6 bases). Between the trimmed V and J ends, which lost 4 bases and 10 bases, there was a span of 25 bases. CDR1 is SGHRS, CDR2 YFSETQ, per germline. CDR3 length equals 16 residues. The CDR3 loop reads CASSVQPRDSIEAQYF. The CDR3, as DNA: TGCGCCAGCAGCGTGCAACCCCGGGACTCGATCGAGGCGCAGTATTTT.

The CDR3 reads CATSDPDSQGETQYF. As DNA, the CDR3 is TGTGCCACCAGTGATCCTGATTCCCAGGGCGAGACCCAGTACTTC. This chain connects TRBV24-1 to TRBJ2-5; a weak D match, TRBD1 (5 bases). Germline CDR1 is KGHDR and CDR2 is SFDVKD. The V gene lost 3 bases and the J gene lost 5 bases, with 15 bases spanning the gap. The CDR3 loop spans 15 amino acids.

The V call is TRBV7-2, the J call TRBJ2-5; 8 bases are shared with TRBD2. CDR1 is SGHTA and CDR2 is FQGNSA in the germline V gene. J lost 5 bases, V lost 6 bases, and 14 bases had no gene match. The CDR3 is 16 residues long. The CDR3 DNA sequence: TGTGCCAGCAGACCTAGACTGGGGACTAGTGGGGAGACCCAGTACTTC. This sequence encodes CASRPRLGTSGETQYF.

This clone has at least ten counts. The rearrangement joins TRBV7-2 to TRBJ1-1; D might be TRBD1 (5 bases). V lost 3 bases, J lost 3 bases, and 11 bases lay in between. Germline CDR1 and CDR2: SGHTA and FQGNSA. This CDR3 region has 14 residues. This CDR3 is CASSFKWGDTEAFF. The CDR3 nucleotides read TGTGCCAGCAGCTTTAAATGGGGGGACACTGAAGCTTTCTTT.

The gene calls are TRBV7-9 and TRBJ1-2; D is uncertain. Per germline, CDR1 SEHNR and CDR2 FQNEAQ (reference sequence). This CDR3 has 13 amino acids. V was clipped by 4 bases and J by 11 bases, with 17 bases between them. In DNA, the CDR3 is TGTGCCAGCAGCTCCACCGGGGAGGGAGTATACACCTTC. This translates into CASSSTGEGVYTF.

This clone was counted only a few times. The rearrangement joins TRBV15 to TRBJ1-5; D is unclear. Looked up from germline, CDR1 is LNHNV and CDR2 is YYDKDF (reference sequence). Deletions cut 0 bases from V and 0 bases from J, with 3 bases between. The CDR3 is made up of 14 amino acids. CDR3 sequence (DNA): TGTGCCACCAGCAGAGATTATAGCAATCAGCCCCAGCATTTT. It is translated as CATSRDYSNQPQHF.

The V gene is TRBV20-1, the J gene TRBJ1-1; the D gene is possibly TRBD1 (6 bases). The CDR3 has 11 residues. V was trimmed by 1 base and J by 10 bases, leaving 10 bases between them. The germline gives CDR1 DFQATT, CDR2 SNEGSKA (reference sequence). CDR3 sequence reads: CSARGTEAAFF. The CDR3 DNA follows: TGCAGTGCTAGAGGGACAGAGGCAGCTTTCTTT.

The chain uses TRBV3-1 (or the pseudogene TRBV3-2) and TRBJ2-3; 7 bases fit TRBD2. Germline lookup yields CDR1 LGHDT and CDR2 YNNKEL (reference sequence). The CDR3 sequence is 17 residues long. J lost 0 bases, V lost 2 bases, and 8 bases had no gene match. The CDR3, as DNA: TGTGCCAGCAGCCAACAGGCCGGGACTATGAGCACAGATACGCAGTATTTT. Translating gives CASSQQAGTMSTDTQYF.

The V call is TRBV3-1 (or the pseudogene TRBV3-2), the J call TRBJ1-2, with TRBD1 as a possible D gene (6 bases). Trimming took off 0 bases at V and 8 bases at J, with 16 bases between the two ends. The V gene's germline CDR1 is LGHDT and CDR2 YNNKEL (reference sequence). This CDR3 has 15 residues. The CDR3 coding sequence is TGTGCCAGCAGCCAAGAATCCAGGGGCGGTAGCGGCTACACCTTC. This gives the protein CASSQESRGGSGYTF.